The T cell receptor (beta chain) under discussion was sequenced for a study of T cell changes during pregnancy in multiple sclerosis. Trimming took 6 bases from V and 3 from J; bases not matched to a gene: 2. This CDR3 contains 11 residues. CDR1 DFQATT and CDR2 SNEGSKA come from the germline V gene (reference sequence). Clones were read by immunoSEQ multiplex PCR, and TCRdb kept only the in-frame ones, dropping some. Of around 61,000 clones listed, around 91% are singletons. V is TRBV20-1 and J is TRBJ2-7; 7 nucleotides align to TRBD1. The origin of this receptor is a female donor in good health, enrolled as a control in a pregnancy study. This sample comprised peripheral blood, obtained in the third trimester of pregnancy. The chain's CDR3 is CSARDSYEQYF. In nucleotides, the CDR3 is TGCAGTGCGAGGGACAGCTACGAGCAGTACTTC.